This TCR beta chain was identified during a study of T cell responses to AZD1222 COVID-19 vaccine. Study outcomes and limitations: Among the donors, most were white British and more were female, and clonal diversity was possibly underestimated. Researchers took repertoire samples only after the peak T cell response had come. Of the AZD1222 recipients, only six were seropositive at baseline. Following two doses of AZD1222, Spike-specific TCR breadth and depth rose.

The CDR3 is made up of 16 amino acids. CDR1 GTSNPN and CDR2 SVGIG come from the germline V gene (reference sequence). Trimming cost V 2 bases and J 8 bases, with 22 bases left between them. Here immunoSEQ multiplex PCR was the method, and the copy in TCRdb shows in-frame clones only, minus some. Here the sample spans about 140,000 clones, approximately 89% being singletons. This clone showed up just once. Its antigen remains unknown. This receptor was obtained from an adult in good health. The source material was peripheral blood, sampled on day 0 of AZD1222 vaccination. The genes are TRBV30 and TRBJ1-3; D may be TRBD1 (5 bases). The CDR3 reads CAWSPPSGTDGHTIYF. CDR3 nucleotides: TGTGCCTGGAGTCCACCCTCGGGGACGGACGGTCACACCATATATTTT. The full variable domain, in which reference TRBV30 and TRBJ1-3 provide the parts outside the CDR3, is SQTIHQWPATLVQPVGSPLSLECTVEGTSNPNLYWYRQAAGRGLQLLFYSVGIGQISSEVPQNLSASRPQDRQFILSSKKLLLSDSGFYLCAWSPPSGTDGHTIYFGEGSWLTVV.